These T cell receptor beta chains were read from a single sample in a study of CD8 T cells in Susac syndrome. TCRdb ran MiXCR on the immunoSEQ multiplex PCR reads and lists one entry per CDR3 protein. This sample has hundreds of thousands of distinct CDR3 sequences, with approximately 95% found just once. Source material: CD4+ T cells from PBMCs. The receptor source for this set is a human donor with multiple sclerosis. The CDR3 runs from the conserved cysteine through the conserved F or W. Fields, in order: J gene, V gene, clone size, D gene, CDR3 DNA, CDR3 protein. The D gene is left open where the match is weak. Expanded clones are given a class, and other clones once, few, many or no size at all.

j_call: TRBJ1-2
v_call: TRBV20-1
clone_size: .
d_call: .
cdr3_nt: TGCAGTGCTACCCCGAATGGCTACACCTTC
cdr3_aa: CSATPNGYTF

j_call: TRBJ2-3
v_call: TRBV20-1
clone_size: .
d_call: TRBD2
cdr3_nt: TGCAGTGCCCAACATGAGCGGGGACTAGCGGGGGTCTTAGATACGCAGTATTTT
cdr3_aa: CSAQHERGLAGVLDTQYF

j_call: TRBJ2-5
v_call: TRBV9
clone_size: .
d_call: TRBD2
cdr3_nt: TGTGCCAGCAGCGAATCACGGGGGACTAGCGGGGTTCGTAAGGAGACCCAGTACTTC
cdr3_aa: CASSESRGTSGVRKETQYF

j_call: TRBJ2-5
v_call: TRBV30
clone_size: .
d_call: .
cdr3_nt: TGTGCCTGGAGTGTTGTGGAGACCCAGTACTTC
cdr3_aa: CAWSVVETQYF

j_call: TRBJ2-1
v_call: TRBV12-3/TRBV12-4
clone_size: .
d_call: .
cdr3_nt: TGTGCCAGCATCCTCCCGGGACCAGCCTACAATGAGCAGTTCTTC
cdr3_aa: CASILPGPAYNEQFF

j_call: TRBJ2-7
v_call: TRBV30
clone_size: .
d_call: .
cdr3_nt: TGTGCCTGGAGTCGCAGAGACACCTCCTCCTACGAGCAGTACTTC
cdr3_aa: CAWSRRDTSSYEQYF

j_call: TRBJ1-5
v_call: TRBV3-1
clone_size: .
d_call: .
cdr3_nt: TGTGCCAGCAGCCAAGCGAGGGGGATCAATCAGCCCCAGCATTTT
cdr3_aa: CASSQARGINQPQHF

j_call: TRBJ2-5
v_call: TRBV3-1
clone_size: .
d_call: TRBD1
cdr3_nt: TGTGCCAGCAGCCAACATGGCGGGACAGGGAGGGAGACCCAGTACTTC
cdr3_aa: CASSQHGGTGRETQYF

j_call: TRBJ2-1
v_call: TRBV29-1
clone_size: once
d_call: TRBD2
cdr3_nt: TGCAGCGCTCGGACTAGCGGGGTACATGAGCAGTTCTTC
cdr3_aa: CSARTSGVHEQFF

j_call: TRBJ2-7
v_call: TRBV3-1
clone_size: .
d_call: .
cdr3_nt: TGTGCCAGCAGCCAATTCCAGGGGCCCTACGAGCAGTACTTC
cdr3_aa: CASSQFQGPYEQYF

j_call: TRBJ1-2
v_call: TRBV7-9
clone_size: .
d_call: .
cdr3_nt: TGTGCCAGCAGCTTAAAGTCCTCATCTAACTATGGCTACACCTTC
cdr3_aa: CASSLKSSSNYGYTF

j_call: TRBJ2-3
v_call: TRBV9
clone_size: once
d_call: .
cdr3_nt: TGTGCCAGCAGCCCAACCGGACGTTCCCCTAGCACAGATACGCAGTATTTT
cdr3_aa: CASSPTGRSPSTDTQYF

j_call: TRBJ2-3
v_call: TRBV20-1
clone_size: .
d_call: TRBD2
cdr3_nt: TGCAGTGCTACCGGGAGCGGGGGCACAGATACGCAGTATTTT
cdr3_aa: CSATGSGGTDTQYF

j_call: TRBJ1-6
v_call: TRBV7-9
clone_size: .
d_call: .
cdr3_nt: TGTGCCAGCAGCTTCCGGGACATAGGATCACCCCTCCACTTT
cdr3_aa: CASSFRDIGSPLHF

j_call: TRBJ2-1
v_call: TRBV20-1
clone_size: once
d_call: .
cdr3_nt: TGCAGTGCTAGAGCTGGGGGGTATGAGCAGTTCTTC
cdr3_aa: CSARAGGYEQFF

j_call: TRBJ1-2
v_call: TRBV15
clone_size: .
d_call: .
cdr3_nt: TGTGCCACCAGCACCAAGAGGGAAAACTATGGCTACACCTTC
cdr3_aa: CATSTKRENYGYTF

j_call: TRBJ1-4
v_call: TRBV12-3/TRBV12-4
clone_size: .
d_call: TRBD1
cdr3_nt: TGTGCCAGCAGTTTAAGGGCAGGGGGTGAAAAACTGTTTTTT
cdr3_aa: CASSLRAGGEKLFF

j_call: TRBJ1-1
v_call: TRBV4-1
clone_size: .
d_call: TRBD1
cdr3_nt: TGCGCCAGCAGCCAAGGGGACAGGGGGCGAGGCACTGAAGCTTTCTTT
cdr3_aa: CASSQGDRGRGTEAFF

j_call: TRBJ1-2
v_call: TRBV20-1
clone_size: once
d_call: .
cdr3_nt: TGCAGTGCCTCTGGGGCACAGGTGAACTATGGCTACACCTTC
cdr3_aa: CSASGAQVNYGYTF

j_call: TRBJ1-5
v_call: TRBV18
clone_size: once
d_call: .
cdr3_nt: TGTGCCAGCCTCAGGCGGGGCCCCGAAGGCAATCAGCCCCAGCATTTT
cdr3_aa: CASLRRGPEGNQPQHF

j_call: TRBJ2-2
v_call: TRBV6-5
clone_size: .
d_call: .
cdr3_nt: TGTGCCAGCAGTACCCTCCGGGTCGGCACCGGGGAGCTGTTTTTT
cdr3_aa: CASSTLRVGTGELFF

j_call: TRBJ2-5
v_call: TRBV7-2
clone_size: once
d_call: .
cdr3_nt: TGTGCCAGCAGCTTTAGTTCTAGCCGTTCTTGGGAAGAGACCCAGTACTTC
cdr3_aa: CASSFSSSRSWEETQYF

j_call: TRBJ1-6
v_call: TRBV29-1
clone_size: once
d_call: .
cdr3_nt: TGCAGCGTCGGGGTTGGGCCTGACCTCCACTTT
cdr3_aa: CSVGVGPDLHF

j_call: TRBJ2-3
v_call: TRBV5-4
clone_size: .
d_call: TRBD2
cdr3_nt: TGTGCCAGCAGCGTTGCCTTAGCGGGGGGCCCCCAGTATTTT
cdr3_aa: CASSVALAGGPQYF

j_call: TRBJ2-1
v_call: TRBV9
clone_size: .
d_call: .
cdr3_nt: TGTGCCAGCAGCACTCAGGGGGGGCATGAGCAGTTCTTC
cdr3_aa: CASSTQGGHEQFF

j_call: TRBJ1-1
v_call: TRBV2
clone_size: .
d_call: .
cdr3_nt: TGTGCCAGCGTTAACGGGCCGGGACTGAACACTGAAGCTTTCTTT
cdr3_aa: CASVNGPGLNTEAFF

j_call: TRBJ1-2
v_call: TRBV28
clone_size: once
d_call: TRBD1
cdr3_nt: TGTGCCAGCAGTGCAGGGACAGGTCCCTATGGCTACACCTTC
cdr3_aa: CASSAGTGPYGYTF